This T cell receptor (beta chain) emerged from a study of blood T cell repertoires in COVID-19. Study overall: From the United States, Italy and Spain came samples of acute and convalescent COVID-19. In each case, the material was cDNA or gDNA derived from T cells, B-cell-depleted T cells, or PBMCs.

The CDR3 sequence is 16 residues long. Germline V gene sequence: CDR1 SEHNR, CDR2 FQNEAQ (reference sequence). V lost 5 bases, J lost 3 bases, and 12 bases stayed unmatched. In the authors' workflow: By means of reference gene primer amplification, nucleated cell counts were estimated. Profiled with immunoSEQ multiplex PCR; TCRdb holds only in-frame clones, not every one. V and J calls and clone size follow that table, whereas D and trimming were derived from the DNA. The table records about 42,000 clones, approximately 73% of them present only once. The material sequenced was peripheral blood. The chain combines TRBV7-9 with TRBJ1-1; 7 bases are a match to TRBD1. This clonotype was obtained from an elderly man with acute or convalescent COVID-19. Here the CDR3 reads CASSPTTGRLDTEAFF. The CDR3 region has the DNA TGTGCCAGCAGCCCCACGACAGGGCGCTTGGACACTGAAGCTTTCTTT.